This T cell receptor beta chain came from a study of cytomegalovirus exposure and HLA in healthy donors. The PCR ran on 60 Vbeta and 13 Jbeta primers. Clones were sequenced by immunoSEQ multiplex PCR, and TCRdb holds only the in-frame ones, with some missing. Counted here are 130,000 or so clones, more than 70% occurring once; the ten biggest clones make up 1.1%. Trimming took off 0 bases at V and 1 base at J, with 11 bases between the two ends. In germline, CDR1 is MGHRA, CDR2 YSYEKL. CDR3 length equals 16 residues. In the case of this clone: Its antigen is unknown.

Regarding the study as a whole: Per a prior analysis, the majority of TCR beta V segments were productive roughly 87% or roughly 30% of the time. 150 to 200 TCR beta chains were listed as cytomegalovirus-associated. Clonal expansion was found to be greater in HLA-associated TCR beta chains than in equally common others in a later analysis. Sequencing likely caused a cluster of highly shared sequence variants.

The chain carries TRBV4-1 and TRBJ2-3, with TRBD2 as a possible D gene (6 bases). Sequences were obtained from PBMCs. This TCR was sampled from a male donor in good health and CMV-seronegative. CDR3 amino acids: CASSQESAGRTDTQYF. The CDR3 DNA reads TGCGCCAGCAGCCAAGAGTCTGCGGGGCGCACAGATACGCAGTATTTT.